This TCR beta chain was found in a study of blood T cells in healthy people across ages. General study results and limits: Per million T cells, the diversity of TCR beta decreased roughly linearly as age advanced.

It was with a sample-barcoded 5' primer and a J-beta primer mix that a second PCR of about 6 to 12 cycles was run. TCRdb itself ran the 5' RACE reads through MiXCR, one entry per CDR3 protein. The table shows about 830,000 distinct CDR3 sequences, with roughly 60% occurring only once. About this clonotype itself: Its antigen is unidentified.

No fewer than 5.5 micrograms of total RNA were isolated from every sample. There are 15 residues in the CDR3. Per germline, CDR1 SGHRS and CDR2 YFSETQ. The J segment lost 8 bases and the V segment lost 2 bases, leaving 5 bases of the junction unmatched. V gene TRBV5-1 combines with J gene TRBJ2-1; 12 bases are shared with TRBD2. The receptor's source is a young man in good health. The sequencing sample was made of blood. The DNA for the CDR3 is TGCGCCAGCAGCTTAGGACTAGCGGGATGGGATGAGCAGTTCTTC. Translation gives CASSLGLAGWDEQFF.